The TCR beta chain under discussion was sequenced for a study of T cell responses to AZD1222 COVID-19 vaccine. Regarding the study as a whole: No repertoire was sampled before or during the peak T cell response, only after it.

Produced via immunoSEQ multiplex PCR; TCRdb's table is partial and in-frame only. The table lists 60,000 to 75,000 clones, about 80% of them singletons. Trimming left V 1 base short and J 5 bases short, with 17 bases between. Germline assignment: CDR1 LGHDT and CDR2 YNNKEL (reference sequence). This CDR3 is 16 amino acids long. Pooling covered second doses at about 4 or about 12 weeks. This clone has just a few counts. Its antigen is unidentified. The chain recombines TRBV3-1 (or the pseudogene TRBV3-2) with TRBJ1-2; the D gene is possibly TRBD1 (6 bases). The TCR was taken from an adult who received the AZD1222 COVID-19 vaccine. The input for sequencing was peripheral blood, taken 28 days after the second AZD1222 dose. The CDR3 DNA follows: TGTGCCAGCAGCCAAGCCAGGGGTAGTCCCTCGTATGGCTACACCTTC. It encodes CASSQARGSPSYGYTF.